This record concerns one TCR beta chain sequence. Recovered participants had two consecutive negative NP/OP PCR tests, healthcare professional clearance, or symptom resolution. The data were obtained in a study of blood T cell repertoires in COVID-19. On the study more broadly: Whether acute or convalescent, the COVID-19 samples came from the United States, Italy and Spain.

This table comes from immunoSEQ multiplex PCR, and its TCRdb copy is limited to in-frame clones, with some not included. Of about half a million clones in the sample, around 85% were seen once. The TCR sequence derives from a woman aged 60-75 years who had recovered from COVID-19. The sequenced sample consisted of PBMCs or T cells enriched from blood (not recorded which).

The CDR3 bases are TGTGCCTGGAGTGCCGTCCACCGGGACAGGTTCGAGTACGTC. Residues: CAWSAVHRDRFEYV. The chain has TRBV30 and TRBJ2-7; 8 bases match TRBD1. There are 14 residues in the CDR3. The V and J ends lost 1 base and 11 bases, in that order; junction bases with no gene match: 13. Germline CDR1 is GTSNPN and CDR2 is SVGIG (reference sequence).